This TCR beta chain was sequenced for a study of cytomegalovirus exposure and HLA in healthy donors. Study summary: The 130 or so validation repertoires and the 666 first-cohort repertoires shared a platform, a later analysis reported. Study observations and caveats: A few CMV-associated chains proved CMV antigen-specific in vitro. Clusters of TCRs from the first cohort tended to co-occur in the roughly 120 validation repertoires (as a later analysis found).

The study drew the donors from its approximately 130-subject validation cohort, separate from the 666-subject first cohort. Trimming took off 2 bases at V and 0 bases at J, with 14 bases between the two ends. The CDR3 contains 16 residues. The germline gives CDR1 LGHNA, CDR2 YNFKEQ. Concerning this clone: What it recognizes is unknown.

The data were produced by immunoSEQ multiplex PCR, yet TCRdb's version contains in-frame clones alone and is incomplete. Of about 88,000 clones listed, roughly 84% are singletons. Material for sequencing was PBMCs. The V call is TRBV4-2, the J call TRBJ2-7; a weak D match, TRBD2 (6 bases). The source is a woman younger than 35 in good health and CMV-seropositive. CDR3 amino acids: CASSQSRTTSSYEQYF. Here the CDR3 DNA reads TGTGCCAGCAGCCAATCCAGGACTACAAGCTCCTACGAGCAGTACTTC.